One and the same sample provided the 11 T cell receptor beta chains below, sequenced in a study of beta chain features in type 1 diabetes. Sequencing targeted expressed TCRB transcripts, as all isolated RNA had been reverse transcribed. Data came from immunoSEQ multiplex PCR; TCRdb stores just in-frame clones and leaves some out. The profile shows about 330,000 clones, approximately 10% of them singletons. The sequencing sample was made of naive CD4+ T cells from blood. The receptors come from a woman aged 30 to 39 in good health.

The chain combines TRBV7-9 with TRBJ1-1, with D perhaps TRBD1 (6 bases). Germline CDR1 is SEHNR and CDR2 is FQNEAQ (reference sequence). The ends were cut back, 3 bases at V and 1 base at J, with 9 bases in the middle. The CDR3 covers 14 residues. In DNA, the CDR3 is TGTGCCAGCAGCTTGGGACACCGGAACACTGAAGCTTTCTTT. This encodes CASSLGHRNTEAFF. Using reference TRBV7-9 and TRBJ1-1 for the parts outside the CDR3, the full variable domain is DTGVSQNPRHKITKRGQNVTFRCDPISEHNRLYWYRQTLGQGPEFLTYFQNEAQLEKSRLLSDRFSAERPKGSFSTLEIQRTEQGDSAMYLCASSLGHRNTEAFFGQGTRLTVV.

A note on this clone: A read error may account for a junction end that differs from germline. V gene TRBV7-7 combines with J gene TRBJ1-4; 7 bases fit TRBD1. Germline V lookup: CDR1 SSHAT, CDR2 FNYEAQ (reference sequence). The CDR3 has 15 residues. Here the CDR3 DNA reads TGTGCTAGCAGCCCTACAGGGGTGTTTGGTGAAAAACTGTTTTTT. It codes for CASSPTGVFGEKLFF.

This clone has only a few counts. V is TRBV7-2 and J is TRBJ1-1, with D possibly TRBD1 on 5 matching bases. This CDR3 is built from 15 residues. The V gene lost 5 bases and the J gene lost 6 bases, with 19 bases spanning the gap. Germline V gene data show CDR1 as SGHTA and CDR2 as FQGNSA. Written as DNA, the CDR3 is TGTGCCAGCAGCCCCCGCATGGGGGGGACCGCTGAAGCTTTCTTT. Amino acids: CASSPRMGGTAEAFF. Drawing the rest from reference TRBV7-2 and TRBJ1-1, the complete variable domain is GAGVSQSPSNKVTEKGKDVELRCDPISGHTALYWYRQSLGQGLEFLIYFQGNSAPDKSGLPSDRFSAERTGGSVSTLTIQRTQQEDSAVYLCASSPRMGGTAEAFFGQGTRLTVV.

The rearrangement uses TRBV10-3 and TRBJ2-3; tentatively, D is TRBD1 (6 bases). This CDR3 spans 15 amino acids. The V gene lost 5 bases and the J gene lost 4 bases, with 16 bases spanning the gap. Looked up from germline, CDR1 is ENHRY and CDR2 is SYGVKD. CDR3 sequence reads: CAISLQGIGPDTQYF. The CDR3 nucleotides read TGTGCCATCAGTCTACAGGGAATCGGTCCAGATACGCAGTATTTT.

This clone was observed a few times. The sample carries other DNA sequences with the same CDR3. The genes are TRBV28 and TRBJ1-1, with 10 bases aligning to TRBD1. Germline V gene data show CDR1 as MDHEN and CDR2 as SYDVKM. The CDR3 totals 14 residues. The V gene end was trimmed by 7 bases and the J gene end by 2 bases; junction bases not matched to a gene: 4. The CDR3 reads CASMTGGENTEAFF. The CDR3 bases are TGTGCCAGCATGACAGGGGGCGAAAACACTGAAGCTTTCTTT. Filled out from reference TRBV28 and TRBJ1-1, the complete variable domain reads DVKVTQSSRYLVKRTGEKVFLECVQDMDHENMFWYRQDPGLGLRLIYFSYDVKMKEKGDIPEGYSVSREKKERFSLILESASTNQTSMYLCASMTGGENTEAFFGQGTRLTVV.

V usage is TRBV5-6 and J usage is TRBJ2-2, with 7 bases matching TRBD2. The junction had 4 bases not matched to a gene; V was cut back by 4 bases and J by 4 bases. The CDR3 has 14 amino acids. From germline, CDR1 is SGHDT and CDR2 YYEEEE. CDR3 sequence reads: CASSSGTPTGELFF. The CDR3 DNA reads TGTGCCAGCAGCAGCGGGACTCCCACCGGGGAGCTGTTTTTT.

V and J are TRBV5-6 and TRBJ2-3; 12 bases are shared with TRBD2. Unmatched junction bases numbered 4, after V lost 1 base and J lost 7 bases. Germline CDR1 is SGHDT and CDR2 is YYEEEE. This CDR3 region has 15 residues. The CDR3 nucleotides read TGTGCCAGCAGCTTGAGGACTAGCGGGATATATACGCAGTATTTT. This sequence encodes CASSLRTSGIYTQYF. The entire variable domain, with the rest obtained from reference TRBV5-6 and TRBJ2-3, is as follows: DAGVTQSPTHLIKTRGQQVTLRCSPKSGHDTVSWYQQALGQGPQFIFQYYEEEERQRGNFPDRFSGHQFPNYSSELNVNALLLGDSALYLCASSLRTSGIYTQYFGPGTRLTVL.

This clone was detected only a few times. This rearrangement joins TRBV28 to TRBJ1-3; no definite D call. The CDR3 length is 17 residues. Germline loops: CDR1 MDHEN, CDR2 SYDVKM. Trimming shortened V by 5 bases and J by 0 bases, and 17 bases separated the two germline ends. The chain's CDR3 is CASSPMGQIISGNTIYF. The DNA for the CDR3 is TGTGCCAGCAGTCCTATGGGCCAGATCATCTCTGGAAACACCATATATTTT.

This clone was counted only a few times. Different DNA sequences within this sample yield the same CDR3. This sequence joins TRBV28 and TRBJ2-7; D is ambiguous. V was clipped by 2 bases and J by 7 bases, with 6 bases between them. The CDR3 length is 11 residues. The germline V gene has CDR1 MDHEN and CDR2 SYDVKM. Here the CDR3 reads CASSLSREQYF. As DNA, the CDR3 is TGTGCCAGCAGTTTAAGTCGGGAGCAGTACTTC.

The chain joins TRBV27 to TRBJ2-5; D may be TRBD1 (5 bases). Trimming pared 1 base from V and 5 bases from J, leaving 26 bases between. The CDR3 spans 19 residues. Germline V lookup: CDR1 MNHEY, CDR2 SMNVEV (reference sequence). The CDR3 nucleotides are TGTGCCAGCAGTTTATTATCCGGAACGGCACCAGGGCGAACGGAGACCCAGTACTTC. This sequence encodes CASSLLSGTAPGRTETQYF.

The chain has TRBV12-5 and TRBJ2-1; D unresolved. The germline CDR1 and CDR2 sequences are LGHNT and FRNRAP. The CDR3 spans 14 residues. With 7 bases removed from V and 2 bases from J, the gap between germline ends came to 12 bases. The CDR3 here is CASAPSRAYNEQFF. CDR3 coding DNA: TGTGCTAGTGCCCCGTCCCGGGCCTACAATGAGCAGTTCTTC.